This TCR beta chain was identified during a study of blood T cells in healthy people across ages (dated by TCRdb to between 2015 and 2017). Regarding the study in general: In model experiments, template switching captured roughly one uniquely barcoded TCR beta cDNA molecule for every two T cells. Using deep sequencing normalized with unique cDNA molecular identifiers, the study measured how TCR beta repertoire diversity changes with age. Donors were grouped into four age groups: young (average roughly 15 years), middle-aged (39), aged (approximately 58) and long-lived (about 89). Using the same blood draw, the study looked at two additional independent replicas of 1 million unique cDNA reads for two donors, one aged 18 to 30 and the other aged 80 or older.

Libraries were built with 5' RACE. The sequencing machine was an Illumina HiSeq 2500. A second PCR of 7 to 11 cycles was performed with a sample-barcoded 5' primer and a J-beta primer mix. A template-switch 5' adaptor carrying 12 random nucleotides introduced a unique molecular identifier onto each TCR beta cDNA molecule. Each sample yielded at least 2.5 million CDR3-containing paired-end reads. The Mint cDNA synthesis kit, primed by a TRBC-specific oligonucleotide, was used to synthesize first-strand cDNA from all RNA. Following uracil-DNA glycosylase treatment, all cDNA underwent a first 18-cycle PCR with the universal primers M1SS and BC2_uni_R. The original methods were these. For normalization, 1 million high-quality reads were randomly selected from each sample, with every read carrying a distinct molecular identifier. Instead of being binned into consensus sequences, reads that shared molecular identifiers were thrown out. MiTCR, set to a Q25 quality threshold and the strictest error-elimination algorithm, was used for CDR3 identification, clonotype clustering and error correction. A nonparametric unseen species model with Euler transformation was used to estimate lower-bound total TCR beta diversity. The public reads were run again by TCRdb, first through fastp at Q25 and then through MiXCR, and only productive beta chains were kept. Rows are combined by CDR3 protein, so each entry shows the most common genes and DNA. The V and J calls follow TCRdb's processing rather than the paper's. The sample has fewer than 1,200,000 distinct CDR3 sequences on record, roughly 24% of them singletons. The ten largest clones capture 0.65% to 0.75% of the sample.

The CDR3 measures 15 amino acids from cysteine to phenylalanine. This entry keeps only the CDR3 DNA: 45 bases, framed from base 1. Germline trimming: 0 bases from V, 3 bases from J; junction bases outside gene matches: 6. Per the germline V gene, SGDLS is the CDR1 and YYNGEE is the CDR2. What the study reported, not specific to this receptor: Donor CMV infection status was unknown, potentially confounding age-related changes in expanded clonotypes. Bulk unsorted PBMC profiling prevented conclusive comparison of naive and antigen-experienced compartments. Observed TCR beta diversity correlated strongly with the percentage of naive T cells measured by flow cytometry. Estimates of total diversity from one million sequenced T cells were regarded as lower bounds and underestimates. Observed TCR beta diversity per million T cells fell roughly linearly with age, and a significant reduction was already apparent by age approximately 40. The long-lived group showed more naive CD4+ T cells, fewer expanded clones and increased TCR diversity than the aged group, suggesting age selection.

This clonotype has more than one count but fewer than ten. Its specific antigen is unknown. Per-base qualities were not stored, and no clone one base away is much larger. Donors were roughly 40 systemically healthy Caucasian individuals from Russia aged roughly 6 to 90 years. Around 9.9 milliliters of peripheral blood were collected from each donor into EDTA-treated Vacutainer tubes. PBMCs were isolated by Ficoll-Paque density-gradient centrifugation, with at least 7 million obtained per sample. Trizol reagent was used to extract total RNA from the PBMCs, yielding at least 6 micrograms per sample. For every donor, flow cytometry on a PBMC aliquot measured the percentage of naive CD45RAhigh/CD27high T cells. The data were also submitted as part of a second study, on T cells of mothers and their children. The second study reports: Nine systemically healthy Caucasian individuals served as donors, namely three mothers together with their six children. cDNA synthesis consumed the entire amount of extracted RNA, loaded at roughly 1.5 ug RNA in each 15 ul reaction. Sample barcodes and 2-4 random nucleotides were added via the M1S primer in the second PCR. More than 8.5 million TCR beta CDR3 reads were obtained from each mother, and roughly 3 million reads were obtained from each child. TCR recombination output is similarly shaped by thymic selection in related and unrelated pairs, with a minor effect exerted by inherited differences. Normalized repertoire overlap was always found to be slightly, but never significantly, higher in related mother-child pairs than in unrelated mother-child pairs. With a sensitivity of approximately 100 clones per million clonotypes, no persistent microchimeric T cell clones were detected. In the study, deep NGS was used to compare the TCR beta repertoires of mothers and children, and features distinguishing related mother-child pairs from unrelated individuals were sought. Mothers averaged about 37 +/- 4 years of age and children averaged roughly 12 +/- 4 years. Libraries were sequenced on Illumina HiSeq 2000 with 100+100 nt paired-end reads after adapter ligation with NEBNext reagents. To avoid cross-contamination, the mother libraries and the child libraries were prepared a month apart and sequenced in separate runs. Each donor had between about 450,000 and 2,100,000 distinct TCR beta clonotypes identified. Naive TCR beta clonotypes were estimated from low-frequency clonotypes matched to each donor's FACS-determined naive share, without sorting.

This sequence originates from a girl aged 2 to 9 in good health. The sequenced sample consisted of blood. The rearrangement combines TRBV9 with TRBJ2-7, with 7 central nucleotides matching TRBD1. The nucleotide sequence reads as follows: TGTGCCAGCAGCGTAGGGCTAGGGGGCATCTACGAGCAGTACTTC. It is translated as CASSVGLGGIYEQYF. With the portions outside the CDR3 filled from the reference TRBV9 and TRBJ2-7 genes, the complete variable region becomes DSGVTQTPKHLITATGQRVTLRCSPRSGDLSVYWYQQSLDQGLQFLIQYYNGEERAKGNILERFSAQQFPDLHSELNLSSLELGDSALYFCASSVGLGGIYEQYFGPGTRLTVT.